This T cell receptor (beta chain) comes out of a study of CD8 T cells in ankylosing spondylitis. Study-level results: Among TCR beta sequences, a motif of roughly 8 highly homologous variants appeared characteristic of ankylosing spondylitis blood.

Using quantitative 5'-RACE with molecular barcodes, the authors made TCR beta libraries. TCRdb passed the 5' RACE reads through MiXCR, listing each CDR3 protein once. The sample includes about 350,000 distinct CDR3 sequences, roughly 20% of them seen just once. With regard to this clonotype: The antigen remains undetermined.

This CDR3 contains 17 residues. Germline values: CDR1 MNHEY, CDR2 SVGEGT. The V segment lost 6 bases and the J segment 1 base; nucleotides outside the gene matches: 8. This sequence joins TRBV6-2 or TRBV6-3 and TRBJ2-2; TRBD2 aligns across 10 bases. What was sequenced was blood, either unsorted or a sorted T cell fraction (not recorded which). The TCR comes from a male donor with ankylosing spondylitis or in good health (not recorded which). The DNA of the CDR3 is TGTGCCAGCAGGAATGAAGCGGGGGGGATGAACACCGGGGAGCTGTTTTTT. It yields the protein CASRNEAGGMNTGELFF.